This T cell receptor (beta chain) emerged from a study of blood T cell repertoires in COVID-19. Study-level background: COVID-19 samples from acute and convalescent phases originated in the United States, Italy and Spain. T cells, B-cell-depleted T cells, or PBMCs supplied cDNA or gDNA.

CDR3 length: 17 residues. Germline V CDR1 and CDR2: MGHRA, YSYEKL. V shed 0 bases and J 2 bases; nucleotides not matched to a gene: 6. Original methodology: Amplifying reference gene primers gave estimates of nucleated cell counts. Using immunoSEQ multiplex PCR, the repertoire was profiled, and TCRdb retains in-frame clones only, with some absent. Clone size and the V and J calls come from that table; the DNA yielded D and trimming. This sample has more than 90,000 clones, with 85% to 95% found just once. This receptor was obtained from a man between 45 and 60 years old with active COVID-19. This rearrangement joins TRBV4-1 to TRBJ2-1; 8 nucleotides agree with TRBD2. Sequencing used peripheral blood. DNA for the CDR3: TGCGCCAGCAGCCAAGAAGGTGGAGCGGGAGCCTACAATGAGCAGTTCTTC. It codes for CASSQEGGAGAYNEQFF.